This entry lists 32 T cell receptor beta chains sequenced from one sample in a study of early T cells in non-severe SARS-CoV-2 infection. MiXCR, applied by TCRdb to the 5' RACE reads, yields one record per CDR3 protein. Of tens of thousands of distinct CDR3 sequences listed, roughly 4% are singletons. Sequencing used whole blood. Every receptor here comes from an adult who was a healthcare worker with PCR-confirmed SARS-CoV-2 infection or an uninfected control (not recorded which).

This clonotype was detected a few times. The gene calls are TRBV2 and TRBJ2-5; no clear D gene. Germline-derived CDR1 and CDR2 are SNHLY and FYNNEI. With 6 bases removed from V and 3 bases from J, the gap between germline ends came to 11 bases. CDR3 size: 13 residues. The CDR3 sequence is CASRIRVKETQYF. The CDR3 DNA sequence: TGTGCCAGCAGAATCCGGGTCAAAGAGACCCAGTACTTC.

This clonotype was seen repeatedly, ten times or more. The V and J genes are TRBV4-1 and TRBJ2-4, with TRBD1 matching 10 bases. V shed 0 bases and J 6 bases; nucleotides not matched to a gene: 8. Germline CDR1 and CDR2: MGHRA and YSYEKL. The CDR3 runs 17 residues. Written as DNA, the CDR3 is TGCGCCAGCAGCCAAGAAGGCGCGGGGACAGGGGCAAACATTCAGTACTTC. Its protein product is CASSQEGAGTGANIQYF.

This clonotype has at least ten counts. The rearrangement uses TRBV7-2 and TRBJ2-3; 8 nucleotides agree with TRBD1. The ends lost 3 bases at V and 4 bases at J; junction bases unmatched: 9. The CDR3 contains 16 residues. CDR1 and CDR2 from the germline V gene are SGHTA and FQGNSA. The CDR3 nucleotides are TGTGCCAGCAGCTTGGGGGCTGGACAGGGTCCAGATACGCAGTATTTT. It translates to CASSLGAGQGPDTQYF.

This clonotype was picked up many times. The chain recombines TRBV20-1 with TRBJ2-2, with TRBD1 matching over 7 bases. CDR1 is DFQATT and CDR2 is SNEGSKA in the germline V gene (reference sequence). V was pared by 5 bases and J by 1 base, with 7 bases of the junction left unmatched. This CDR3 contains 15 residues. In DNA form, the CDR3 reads TGCAGTGCTCCTAAGAGACAGGGGAACACCGGGGAGCTGTTTTTT. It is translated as CSAPKRQGNTGELFF.

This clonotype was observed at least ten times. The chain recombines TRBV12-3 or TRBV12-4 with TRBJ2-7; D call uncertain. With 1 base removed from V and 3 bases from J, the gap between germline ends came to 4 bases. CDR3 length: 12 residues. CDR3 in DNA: TGTGCCAGCAGTTTAGTCGACTACGAGCAGTACTTC. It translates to CASSLVDYEQYF.

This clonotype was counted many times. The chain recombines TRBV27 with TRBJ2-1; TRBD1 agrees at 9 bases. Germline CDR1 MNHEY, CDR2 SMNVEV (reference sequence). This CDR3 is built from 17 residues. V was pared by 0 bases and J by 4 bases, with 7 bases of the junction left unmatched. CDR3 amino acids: CASSLSSWDRAYNEQFF. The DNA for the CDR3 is TGTGCCAGCAGTTTATCGTCATGGGACAGGGCTTACAATGAGCAGTTCTTC.

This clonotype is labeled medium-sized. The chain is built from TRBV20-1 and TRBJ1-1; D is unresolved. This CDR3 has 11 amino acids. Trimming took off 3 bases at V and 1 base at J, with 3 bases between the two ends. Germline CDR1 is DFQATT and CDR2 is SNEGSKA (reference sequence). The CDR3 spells CSARGNTEAFF. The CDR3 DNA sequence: TGCAGTGCTAGGGGGAACACTGAAGCTTTCTTT.

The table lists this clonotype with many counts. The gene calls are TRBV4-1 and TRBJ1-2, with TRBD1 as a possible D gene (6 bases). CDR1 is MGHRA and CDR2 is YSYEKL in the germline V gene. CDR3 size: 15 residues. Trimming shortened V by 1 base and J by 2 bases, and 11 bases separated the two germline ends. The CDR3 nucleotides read TGCGCCAGCAGCCAAGGACAGGCCCTAAACTATGGCTACACCTTC. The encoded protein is CASSQGQALNYGYTF.

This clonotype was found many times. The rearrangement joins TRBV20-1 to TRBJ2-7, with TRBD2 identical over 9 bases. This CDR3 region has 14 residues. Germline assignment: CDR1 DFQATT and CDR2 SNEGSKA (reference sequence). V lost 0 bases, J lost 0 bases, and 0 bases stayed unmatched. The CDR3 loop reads CSARELAGSYEQYF. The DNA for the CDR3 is TGCAGTGCTAGAGAACTAGCGGGCTCCTACGAGCAGTACTTC.

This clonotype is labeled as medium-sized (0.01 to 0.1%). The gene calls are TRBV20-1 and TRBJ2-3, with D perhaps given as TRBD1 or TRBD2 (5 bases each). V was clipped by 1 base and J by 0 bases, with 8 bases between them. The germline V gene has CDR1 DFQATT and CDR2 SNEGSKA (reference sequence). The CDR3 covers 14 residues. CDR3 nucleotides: TGCAGTGCTAGAGCCGGGGACAGCACAGATACGCAGTATTTT. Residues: CSARAGDSTDTQYF.

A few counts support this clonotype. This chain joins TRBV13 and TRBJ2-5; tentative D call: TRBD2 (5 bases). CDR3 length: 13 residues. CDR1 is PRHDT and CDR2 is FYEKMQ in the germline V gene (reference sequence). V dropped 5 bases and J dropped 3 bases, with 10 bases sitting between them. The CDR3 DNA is TGTGCCAGCAGCCTTTACGGGGAAGAGACCCAGTACTTC. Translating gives CASSLYGEETQYF.

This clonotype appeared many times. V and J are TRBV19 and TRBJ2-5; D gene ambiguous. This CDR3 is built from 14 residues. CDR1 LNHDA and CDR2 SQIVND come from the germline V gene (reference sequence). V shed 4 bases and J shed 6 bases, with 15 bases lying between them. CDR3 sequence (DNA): TGTGCCAGTAGTAAATCGTCGCCCTCAAAGACCCAGTACTTC. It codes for CASSKSSPSKTQYF.

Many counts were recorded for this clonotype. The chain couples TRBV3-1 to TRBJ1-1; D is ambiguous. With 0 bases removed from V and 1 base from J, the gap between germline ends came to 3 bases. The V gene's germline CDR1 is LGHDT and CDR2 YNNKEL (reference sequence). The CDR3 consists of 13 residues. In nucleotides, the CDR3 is TGTGCCAGCAGCCAAGAGGGGAACACTGAAGCTTTCTTT. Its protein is CASSQEGNTEAFF.

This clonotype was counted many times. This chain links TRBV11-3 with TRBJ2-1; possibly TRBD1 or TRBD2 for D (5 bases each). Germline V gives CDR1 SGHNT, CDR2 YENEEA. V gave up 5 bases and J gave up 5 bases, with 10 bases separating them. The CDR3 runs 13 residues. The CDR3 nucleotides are TGTGCCAGCAGCGGGGGATTGGACAATGAGCAGTTCTTC. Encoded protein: CASSGGLDNEQFF.

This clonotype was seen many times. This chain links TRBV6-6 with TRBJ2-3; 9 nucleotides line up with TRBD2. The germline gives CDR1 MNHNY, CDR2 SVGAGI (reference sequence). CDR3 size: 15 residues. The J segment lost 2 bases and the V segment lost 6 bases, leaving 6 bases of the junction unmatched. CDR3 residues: CASSSTSGPTDTQYF. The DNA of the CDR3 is TGTGCCAGCAGCTCGACTAGCGGACCCACAGATACGCAGTATTTT.

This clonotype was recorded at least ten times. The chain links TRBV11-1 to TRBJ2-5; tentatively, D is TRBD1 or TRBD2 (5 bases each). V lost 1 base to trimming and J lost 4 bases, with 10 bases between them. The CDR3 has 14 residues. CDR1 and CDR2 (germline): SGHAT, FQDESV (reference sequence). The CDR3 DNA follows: TGTGCCAGCAGCTTAGGAGGGGCCACAGAGACCCAGTACTTC. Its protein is CASSLGGATETQYF.

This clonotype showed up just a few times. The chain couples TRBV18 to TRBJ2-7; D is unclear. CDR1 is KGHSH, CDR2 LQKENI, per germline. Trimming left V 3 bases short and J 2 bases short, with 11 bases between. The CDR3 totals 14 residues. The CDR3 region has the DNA TGTGCCAGCTCACCTCCCGTAATACCCTACGAGCAGTACTTC. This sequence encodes CASSPPVIPYEQYF. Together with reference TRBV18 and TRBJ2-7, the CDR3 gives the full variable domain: NAGVMQNPRHLVRRRGQEARLRCSPMKGHSHVYWYRQLPEEGLKFMVYLQKENIIDESGMPKERFSAEFPKEGPSILRIQQVVRGDSAAYFCASSPPVIPYEQYFGPGTRLTVT.

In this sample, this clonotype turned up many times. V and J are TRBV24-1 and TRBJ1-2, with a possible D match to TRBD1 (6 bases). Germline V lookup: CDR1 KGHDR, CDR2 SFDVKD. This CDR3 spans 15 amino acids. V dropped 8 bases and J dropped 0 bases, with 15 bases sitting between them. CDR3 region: CATIGPGQPNYGYTF. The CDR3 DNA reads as TGTGCCACCATCGGTCCAGGACAGCCTAACTATGGCTACACCTTC.

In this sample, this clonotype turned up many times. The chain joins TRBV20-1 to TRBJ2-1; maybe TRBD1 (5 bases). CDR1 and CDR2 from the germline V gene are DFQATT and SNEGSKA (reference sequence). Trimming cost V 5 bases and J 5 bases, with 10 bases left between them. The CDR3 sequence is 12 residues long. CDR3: CSAYTGHNEQFF. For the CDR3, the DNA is TGCAGTGCTTATACAGGTCACAATGAGCAGTTCTTC.

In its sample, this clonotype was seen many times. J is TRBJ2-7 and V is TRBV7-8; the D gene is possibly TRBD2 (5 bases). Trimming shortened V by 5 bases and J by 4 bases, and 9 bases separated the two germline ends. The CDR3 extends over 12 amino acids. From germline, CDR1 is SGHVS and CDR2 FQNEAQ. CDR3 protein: CASSHEGYEQYF. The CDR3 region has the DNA TGTGCCAGCAGCCATGAGGGTTACGAGCAGTACTTC.

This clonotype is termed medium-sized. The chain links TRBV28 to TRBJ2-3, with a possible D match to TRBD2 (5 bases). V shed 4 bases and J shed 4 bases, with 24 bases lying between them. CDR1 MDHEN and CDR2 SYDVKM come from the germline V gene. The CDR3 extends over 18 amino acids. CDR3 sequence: CASSSRSRAEDFADTQYF. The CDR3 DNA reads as TGTGCCAGCAGTTCCCGTTCTCGGGCTGAGGACTTCGCAGATACGCAGTATTTT.

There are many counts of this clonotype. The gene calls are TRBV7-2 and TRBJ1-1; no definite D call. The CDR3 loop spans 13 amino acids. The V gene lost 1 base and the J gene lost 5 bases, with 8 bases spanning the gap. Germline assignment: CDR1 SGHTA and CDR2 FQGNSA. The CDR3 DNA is TGTGCCAGCAGCTTAGGGGTCCTTACTGAAGCTTTCTTT. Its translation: CASSLGVLTEAFF.

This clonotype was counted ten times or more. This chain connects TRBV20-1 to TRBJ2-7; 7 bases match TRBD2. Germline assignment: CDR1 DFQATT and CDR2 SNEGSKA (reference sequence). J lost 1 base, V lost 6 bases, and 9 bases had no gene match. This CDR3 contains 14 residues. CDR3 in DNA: TGCAGTGCAAGCGGGGACCGACGTTCCTACGAGCAGTACTTC. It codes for CSASGDRRSYEQYF.

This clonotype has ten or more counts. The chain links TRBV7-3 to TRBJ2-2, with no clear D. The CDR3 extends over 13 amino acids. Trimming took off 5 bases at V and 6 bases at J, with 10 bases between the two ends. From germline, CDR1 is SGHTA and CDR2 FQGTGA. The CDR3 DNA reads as TGTGCCAGCAGCCGAATCCCAGCCGGGGAGCTGTTTTTT. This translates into CASSRIPAGELFF.

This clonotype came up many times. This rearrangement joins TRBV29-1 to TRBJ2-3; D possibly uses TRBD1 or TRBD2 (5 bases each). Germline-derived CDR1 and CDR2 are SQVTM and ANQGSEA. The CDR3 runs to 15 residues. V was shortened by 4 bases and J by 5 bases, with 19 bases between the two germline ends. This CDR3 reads CSVAPRGPPGDTQYF. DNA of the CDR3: TGCAGCGTTGCGCCGAGGGGCCCCCCCGGAGATACGCAGTATTTT.

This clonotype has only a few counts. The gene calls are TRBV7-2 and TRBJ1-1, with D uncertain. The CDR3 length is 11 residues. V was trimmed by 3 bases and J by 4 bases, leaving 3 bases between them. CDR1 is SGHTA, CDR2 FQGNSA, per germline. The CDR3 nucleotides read TGTGCCAGCAGCTTCCTCACTGAAGCTTTCTTT. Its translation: CASSFLTEAFF.

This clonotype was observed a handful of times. CDR3 region: CATRSGSLVEQFF. The DNA of the CDR3 is TGTGCCACCCGAAGCGGGAGTTTGGTTGAGCAGTTCTTC. The V gene is TRBV15, the J gene TRBJ2-1; 8 nucleotides agree with TRBD2. J gave up 9 bases and V 8 bases, and 9 bases lay outside the gene matches. Germline V gene lookup returns CDR1 LNHNV and CDR2 YYDKDF (reference sequence). The length of the CDR3 is 13 residues.

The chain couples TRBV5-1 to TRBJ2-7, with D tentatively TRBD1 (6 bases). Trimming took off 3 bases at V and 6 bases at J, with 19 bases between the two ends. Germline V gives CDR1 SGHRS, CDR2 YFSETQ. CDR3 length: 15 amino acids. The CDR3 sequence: CASSSGQRLDSEQYF. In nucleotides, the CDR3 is TGCGCCAGCAGCTCTGGACAGCGGTTAGATTCCGAGCAGTACTTC.

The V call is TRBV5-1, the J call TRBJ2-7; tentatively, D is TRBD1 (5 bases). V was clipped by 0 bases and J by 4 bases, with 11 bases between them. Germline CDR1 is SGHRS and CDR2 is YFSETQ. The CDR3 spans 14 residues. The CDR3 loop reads CASSLVGRSYEQYF. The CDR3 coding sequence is TGCGCCAGCAGCTTGGTGGGGCGGTCGTACGAGCAGTACTTC.

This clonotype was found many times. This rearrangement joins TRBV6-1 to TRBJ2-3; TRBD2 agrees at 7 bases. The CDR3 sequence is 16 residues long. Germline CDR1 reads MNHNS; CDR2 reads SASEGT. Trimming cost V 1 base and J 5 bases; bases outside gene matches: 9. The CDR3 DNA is TGTGCCAGCAGTGAAGAGGGCGCGGGAGCCAAAGATACGCAGTATTTT. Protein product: CASSEEGAGAKDTQYF.

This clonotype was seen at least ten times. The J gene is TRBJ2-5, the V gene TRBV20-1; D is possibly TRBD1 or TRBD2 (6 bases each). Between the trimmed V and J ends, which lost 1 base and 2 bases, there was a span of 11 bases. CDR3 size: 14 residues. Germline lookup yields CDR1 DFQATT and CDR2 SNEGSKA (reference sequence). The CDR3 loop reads CSARGGAAQETQYF. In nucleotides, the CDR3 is TGCAGTGCTAGAGGGGGGGCGGCTCAAGAGACCCAGTACTTC.

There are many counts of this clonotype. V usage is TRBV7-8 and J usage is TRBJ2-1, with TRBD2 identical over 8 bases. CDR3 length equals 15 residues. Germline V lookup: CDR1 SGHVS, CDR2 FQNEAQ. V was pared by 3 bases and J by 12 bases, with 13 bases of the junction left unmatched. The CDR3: CASSFRGGPAYGQFF. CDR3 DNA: TGTGCCAGCAGCTTCCGGGGGGGGCCAGCGTACGGGCAGTTCTTC.